These 14 T cell receptor beta chains came from one sample sequenced in a study of OX40 agonist ivuxolimab in advanced cancers. Clones were read by immunoSEQ multiplex PCR, and TCRdb kept only the in-frame ones, dropping some. The repertoire has around 86,000 clones, 70% to 90% of them found once; the top ten carry 0.3% to 0.45%. The source was CD4+ or CD8+ T cells sorted from blood, collected in a trial of the OX40 agonist ivuxolimab. These receptors were taken from an adult with an advanced solid tumor such as melanoma, head and neck, liver or kidney cancer.

The CDR3 here is CAWSVSGSLHEQYF. The CDR3 coding sequence is TGTGCCTGGAGTGTAAGCGGGAGTCTCCACGAGCAGTACTTC. V gene TRBV30 combines with J gene TRBJ2-7; 8 nucleotides line up with TRBD2. CDR1 GTSNPN and CDR2 SVGIG come from the germline V gene (reference sequence). This CDR3 is 14 amino acids long. J lost 5 bases, V lost 0 bases, and 6 bases had no gene match.

This rearrangement joins TRBV5-1 to TRBJ1-1, with a tentative D call TRBD1 (5 bases). V was trimmed by 1 base and J by 8 bases, leaving 18 bases between them. The length of the CDR3 is 15 residues. Per germline, CDR1 SGHRS and CDR2 YFSETQ. The CDR3 DNA follows: TGCGCCAGCAGCTTGTTAGGGGAGGCGGGCCGGGAAGCTTTCTTT. Translating gives CASSLLGEAGREAFF.

This clone has just one count. The chain combines TRBV9 with TRBJ1-6, with 8 bases identical to TRBD1. The CDR3 extends over 16 amino acids. The V segment lost 3 bases and the J segment 6 bases; nucleotides outside the gene matches: 8. Germline assignment: CDR1 SGDLS and CDR2 YYNGEE. The CDR3 is CASSGTGQGFNSPLHF. The CDR3 region has the DNA TGTGCCAGCAGCGGAACCGGACAGGGATTTAATTCACCCCTCCACTTT. Drawing the rest from reference TRBV9 and TRBJ1-6, the complete variable domain is DSGVTQTPKHLITATGQRVTLRCSPRSGDLSVYWYQQSLDQGLQFLIQYYNGEERAKGNILERFSAQQFPDLHSELNLSSLELGDSALYFCASSGTGQGFNSPLHFGNGTRLTVT.

This clone turned up a few times. Here the CDR3 DNA reads TGCACCAGCAGACAGGGACTAGCTCGAAGGATTCAGTACTTC. Translated, it gives CTSRQGLARRIQYF. The chain recombines TRBV1 with TRBJ2-4; the table calls TRBD2, which could not be checked here. TRBV1 counts as a pseudogene. CDR3 size: 14 residues.

The count of this clone is one. The chain recombines TRBV10-3 with TRBJ2-7, with a possible D match to TRBD2 (6 bases). Deletions cut 0 bases from V and 6 bases from J, with 9 bases between. The CDR3 sequence is 13 residues long. CDR1 and CDR2 (germline): ENHRY, SYGVKD. Here the CDR3 DNA reads TGTGCCATCAGTGAGTCTCCCGGGGGCGAGCAGTACTTC. Translating gives CAISESPGGEQYF.

The CDR3 reads CASGVGAAGEWVPLHF. Here the CDR3 DNA reads TGTGCCAGCGGAGTAGGGGCGGCAGGAGAATGGGTTCCCCTCCACTTT. The chain is built from TRBV2 and TRBJ1-6, with a possible D match to TRBD1 (5 bases). CDR1 SNHLY and CDR2 FYNNEI come from the germline V gene. V lost 8 bases to trimming and J lost 13 bases, with 27 bases between them. The CDR3 is 16 residues long.

This chain uses TRBV30 with TRBJ1-3; D is ambiguous. The CDR3 spans 12 residues. Germline assignment: CDR1 GTSNPN and CDR2 SVGIG (reference sequence). V was cut by 8 bases and J by 4 bases, with 12 bases left in between. The DNA for the CDR3 is TGTGCCGGGTGGTTGGGAGGAAACACCATATATTTT. Its translation: CAGWLGGNTIYF.

This chain uses TRBV6-5 with TRBJ1-2; TRBD1 agrees at 10 bases. The CDR3 contains 14 residues. The germline gives CDR1 MNHEY, CDR2 SVGAGI. V lost 2 bases and J lost 10; bases outside the gene matches: 7. This chain's CDR3 is CASSYGGTGVSYTF. CDR3 DNA: TGTGCCAGCAGTTACGGCGGGACAGGGGTCTCCTACACCTTC.

The chain carries TRBV19 and TRBJ1-2, with D unresolved. The V gene lost 7 bases and the J gene lost 2 bases, with 5 bases spanning the gap. There are 11 residues in the CDR3. Germline CDR1 and CDR2: LNHDA and SQIVND (reference sequence). CDR3 sequence (DNA): TGTGCCAGTAACGGGAACTATGGCTACACCTTC. It specifies CASNGNYGYTF. The variable domain in full, completed from reference TRBV19 and TRBJ1-2, reads DGGITQSPKYLFRKEGQNVTLSCEQNLNHDAMYWYRQDPGQGLRLIYYSQIVNDFQKGDIAEGYSVSREKKESFPLTVTSAQKNPTAFYLCASNGNYGYTFGSGTRLTVV.

V is TRBV7-2 and J is TRBJ2-3; TRBD2 agrees at 9 bases. Germline values: CDR1 SGHTA, CDR2 FQGNSA. CDR3 size: 15 residues. The V segment lost 4 bases and the J segment 5 bases; nucleotides outside the gene matches: 7. In nucleotides, the CDR3 is TGTGCCAGCAGCTCGCGTAGCGGGAGTGTAGATACGCAGTATTTT. Amino acids: CASSSRSGSVDTQYF. Full variable domain (rest looked up from reference TRBV7-2 and TRBJ2-3): GAGVSQSPSNKVTEKGKDVELRCDPISGHTALYWYRQSLGQGLEFLIYFQGNSAPDKSGLPSDRFSAERTGGSVSTLTIQRTQQEDSAVYLCASSSRSGSVDTQYFGPGTRLTVL.

The chain joins TRBV15 to TRBJ2-1; perhaps TRBD1 as D (6 bases). CDR1 LNHNV and CDR2 YYDKDF come from the germline V gene (reference sequence). This CDR3 region has 14 residues. V lost 0 bases and J 15 bases, leaving 18 bases between the germline ends. The DNA for the CDR3 is TGTGCCACCAGCAGAGATCTTGGGGACACGCGGCGGTTCTTC. It specifies CATSRDLGDTRRFF.

The J gene is TRBJ2-7, the V gene TRBV19, with TRBD2 matching over 9 bases. Germline V CDR1 and CDR2: LNHDA, SQIVND (reference sequence). The CDR3 is 15 amino acids. Trimming took 2 bases from V and 3 from J; bases not matched to a gene: 5. CDR3 sequence reads: CASSIQAGGGYEQYF. For the CDR3, the DNA is TGTGCCAGTAGTATACAAGCGGGAGGTGGCTACGAGCAGTACTTC.

The rearrangement uses TRBV6-5 and TRBJ1-1; D unresolved. The CDR3 is made up of 14 amino acids. With 6 bases removed from V and 0 bases from J, the gap between germline ends came to 11 bases. Germline lookup yields CDR1 MNHEY and CDR2 SVGAGI. The CDR3 coding sequence is TGTGCCAGCAGCACAGAAGCTATGAACACTGAAGCTTTCTTT. As protein: CASSTEAMNTEAFF.

The chain is built from TRBV6-1 and TRBJ1-5; 7 bases match TRBD1. The germline CDR1 and CDR2 sequences are MNHNS and SASEGT. The CDR3 runs 15 residues. The ends lost 6 bases at V and 0 bases at J; junction bases unmatched: 5. The CDR3 nucleotides are TGTGCCAGCAGACGCGGACAGGTTAGCAATCAGCCCCAGCATTTT. This codes for CASRRGQVSNQPQHF.